The T cell receptor beta chain described here comes from a study of Ad26.COV2.S vaccination and SARS-CoV-2 variants. Data came from immunoSEQ multiplex PCR; TCRdb stores just in-frame clones and leaves some out. Among 120,000 to 150,000 clones listed, more than 80% were seen once. V lost 5 bases, J lost 1 base, and 9 bases stayed unmatched. The CDR3 totals 16 residues. CDR1 and CDR2 from the germline V gene are SEHNR and FQNEAQ (reference sequence). The sample consisted of peripheral blood, taken after recovery from COVID-19. This receptor was taken from a human donor who had recovered from COVID-19. This chain joins TRBV7-9 and TRBJ1-1, with 8 bases matching TRBD1. The CDR3 DNA reads as TGTGCCAGCAGCCCAAGGACAGGGAGATCGAACACTGAAGCTTTCTTT. Its translation is CASSPRTGRSNTEAFF.